The entry below describes one T cell receptor beta chain. The antigen is not known. The CDR3 has 12 amino acids. CDR1 and CDR2 from the germline V gene are MNHEY and SMNVEV (reference sequence). The V end was cut by 4 bases, the J end by 7 bases, with 10 bases between. This entry comes from a study of shared clonotypes between healthy human individuals. Data came from immunoSEQ multiplex PCR; TCRdb stores just in-frame clones and leaves some out. The repertoire has approximately 840,000 clones, roughly 96% of them found once; the top ten carry less than 0.25%. The study's findings and limits: Clonotype sharing among donors, it was expected, would be affected by sequencing depth. Generally, naive subsets came out with larger estimated richness than memory subsets.

Cells designated naive CD8 were CD45RO-negative and were positively selected for CCR7, with terminally differentiated effector memory CD45RA+ cells excluded. This TCR was sampled from a man aged 30 to 45 in good health. The sequencing sample was made of naive CD8+ T cells sorted from blood. This chain joins TRBV27 and TRBJ2-5; D is possibly TRBD1 or TRBD2 (5 bases each). The CDR3 nucleotides read TGTGCCAGCAGTTCGGCAGGGAGGACCCAGTACTTC. It codes for CASSSAGRTQYF.